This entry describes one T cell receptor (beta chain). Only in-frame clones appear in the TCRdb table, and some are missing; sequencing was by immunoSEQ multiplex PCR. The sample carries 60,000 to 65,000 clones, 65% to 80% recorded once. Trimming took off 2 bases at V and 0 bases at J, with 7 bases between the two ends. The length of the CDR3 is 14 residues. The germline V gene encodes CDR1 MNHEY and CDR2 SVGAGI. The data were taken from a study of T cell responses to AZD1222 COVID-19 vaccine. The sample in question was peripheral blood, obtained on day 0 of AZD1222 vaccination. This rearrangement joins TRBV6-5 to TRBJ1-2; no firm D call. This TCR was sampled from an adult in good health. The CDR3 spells CASSYAAANYGYTF. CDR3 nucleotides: TGTGCCAGCAGTTACGCGGCAGCTAACTATGGCTACACCTTC.